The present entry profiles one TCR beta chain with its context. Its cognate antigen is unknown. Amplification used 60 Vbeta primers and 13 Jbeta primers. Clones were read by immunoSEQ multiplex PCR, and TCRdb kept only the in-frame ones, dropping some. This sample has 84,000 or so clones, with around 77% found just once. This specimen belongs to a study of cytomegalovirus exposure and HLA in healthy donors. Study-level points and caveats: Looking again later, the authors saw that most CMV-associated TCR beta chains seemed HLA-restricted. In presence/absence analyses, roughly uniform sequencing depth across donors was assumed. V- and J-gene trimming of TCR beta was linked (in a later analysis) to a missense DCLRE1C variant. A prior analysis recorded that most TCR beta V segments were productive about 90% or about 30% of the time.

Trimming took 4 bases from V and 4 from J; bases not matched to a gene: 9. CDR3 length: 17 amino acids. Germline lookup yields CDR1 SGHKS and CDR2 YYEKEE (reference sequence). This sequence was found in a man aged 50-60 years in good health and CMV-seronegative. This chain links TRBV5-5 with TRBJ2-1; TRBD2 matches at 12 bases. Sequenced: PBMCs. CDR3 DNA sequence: TGTGCCAGCAGCCTCGGACTAGCGGGGAATTTTTACAATGAGCAGTTCTTC. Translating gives CASSLGLAGNFYNEQFF.